The rows below give T cell receptor beta chains drawn from one sample of a study of T cell responses to AZD1222 COVID-19 vaccine. Sequencing was performed with immunoSEQ multiplex PCR; in TCRdb, only in-frame clones are kept and a portion is missing. The sample consists of 150,000 or so clones, about nine tenths of them appearing once. Material: peripheral blood, obtained 28 days after the second AZD1222 dose. The receptors here all came from an adult who received the AZD1222 COVID-19 vaccine. Each CDR3 is given with its conserved first and last residue. The D gene is left open where the match is weak.

TRBJ2-7,TRBD2,TRBV5-4,CASSLDGGGQYF,TGTGCCAGCAGCTTGGACGGGGGGGGGCAGTACTTC
TRBJ1-2,-,TRBV6-1,CASSEAGRGNTF,TGTGCCAGCAGTGAAGCTGGGAGGGGGAACACCTTC
TRBJ2-1,TRBD2,TRBV7-3,CASSETSGSYNEQFF,TGTGCCAGCAGCGAGACTAGCGGCTCCTACAATGAGCAGTTCTTC
TRBJ1-4,-,TRBV28,CASSSQGLAGEKLFF,TGTGCCAGCAGTTCCCAGGGGTTGGCGGGGGAAAAACTGTTTTTT
TRBJ1-6,-,TRBV10-3,CAISNRDGGNSPLHF,TGTGCCATCAGTAACCGGGACGGGGGGAATTCACCCCTCCACTTT
TRBJ1-5,-,TRBV7-3,CASSFRDGVNQPQHF,TGTGCCAGCAGCTTCCGGGACGGAGTGAATCAGCCCCAGCATTTT
TRBJ2-1,-,TRBV28,CASSIRDEQFF,TGTGCCAGCAGTATTAGAGATGAGCAGTTCTTC
TRBJ2-1,TRBD1,TRBV10-3,CAISDRGTGINEQFF,TGTGCCATCAGTGATAGGGGGACAGGCATCAATGAGCAGTTCTTC
TRBJ2-1,TRBD1,TRBV7-2,CASSLNRDRGLFSEQFF,TGTGCCAGCAGCTTAAACAGGGACAGGGGATTGTTCAGTGAGCAGTTCTTC
TRBJ2-1,-,TRBV3-1/TRBV3-2,CASSQSGNEQFF,TGTGCCAGCAGCCAAAGCGGCAATGAGCAGTTCTTC
TRBJ1-1,-,TRBV6-4,CASSPTGMNTEAFF,TGTGCCAGCAGCCCGACTGGAATGAACACTGAAGCTTTCTTT
TRBJ1-5,-,TRBV27,CASSLRAASVRNQPQHF,TGTGCCAGCAGTTTGAGGGCAGCTAGTGTAAGGAATCAGCCCCAGCATTTT
TRBJ2-7,TRBD1,TRBV3-1/TRBV3-2,CASSQASRTGGYSYEQYF,TGTGCCAGCAGCCAAGCTTCTAGGACAGGGGGTTACTCCTACGAGCAGTACTTC
TRBJ1-1,-,TRBV6-2/TRBV6-3,CASSYPGLLNTEAFF,TGTGCCAGCAGTTACCCCGGGCTTTTGAACACTGAAGCTTTCTTT
TRBJ2-7,-,TRBV19,CASSAGRSYEQYF,TGTGCCAGTAGTGCCGGACGGTCCTACGAGCAGTACTTC
TRBJ2-7,-,TRBV27,CASSHPYEQYF,TGTGCCAGCAGCCACCCCTACGAGCAGTACTTC
TRBJ2-3,-,TRBV6-2/TRBV6-3,CASSYQRTDTQYF,TGTGCCAGCAGTTACCAGCGCACAGATACGCAGTATTTT
TRBJ1-5,-,TRBV12-2,CASRLGGAQFVQPQHF,TGTGCAAGTCGCTTAGGGGGGGCGCAGTTTGTTCAGCCCCAGCATTTT
TRBJ2-3,-,TRBV18,CASSTRAFTDTQYF,TGTGCCAGCTCAACCCGGGCCTTCACAGATACGCAGTATTTT
TRBJ2-1,TRBD2,TRBV5-4,CASSSSGRSYNEQFF,TGTGCCAGCAGCTCGAGCGGGAGGTCCTACAATGAGCAGTTCTTC
TRBJ1-2,-,TRBV21-1,CASSAGGVYFLYGYTF,TGTGCCAGCAGCGCAGGGGGCGTTTACTTCCTATATGGCTACACCTTC
TRBJ2-5,-,TRBV9,CASSVGHSQETQYF,TGTGCCAGCAGCGTAGGACACTCCCAAGAGACCCAGTACTTC
TRBJ1-5,TRBD1,TRBV7-9,CASSLTTGYGRNQPQHF,TGTGCCAGCAGCTTAACGACAGGGTATGGACGCAATCAGCCCCAGCATTTT
TRBJ1-1,TRBD1,TRBV3-1/TRBV3-2,CASSHLDRGAEAFF,TGTGCCAGCAGCCACCTAGACAGGGGTGCTGAAGCTTTCTTT
TRBJ2-7,-,TRBV29-1,CSVEDGAGSYEQYF,TGCAGCGTTGAAGATGGCGCAGGGTCCTACGAGCAGTACTTC
TRBJ2-7,TRBD2,TRBV6-5,CASSYSAGDPREQYF,TGTGCCAGCAGTTACTCGGCGGGAGATCCACGCGAGCAGTACTTC
TRBJ2-7,TRBD1,TRBV29-1,CSVEKWTGGYEQYF,TGCAGCGTTGAAAAATGGACAGGGGGCTACGAGCAGTACTTC